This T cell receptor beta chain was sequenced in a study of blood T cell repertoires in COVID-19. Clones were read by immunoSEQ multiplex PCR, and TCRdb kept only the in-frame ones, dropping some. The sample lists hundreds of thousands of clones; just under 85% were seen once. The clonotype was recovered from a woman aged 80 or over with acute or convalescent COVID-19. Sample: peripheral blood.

DNA for the CDR3: TGTGCCTGGAGGCGAGGCGTTTACAGGGGCGCTCGAAACACCATATATTTT. Protein sequence: CAWRRGVYRGARNTIYF. V usage is TRBV30 and J usage is TRBJ1-3; TRBD1 agrees at 7 bases. Germline lookup yields CDR1 GTSNPN and CDR2 SVGIG (reference sequence). After removal of 3 bases from V and 5 bases from J, the junction contained 16 bases not matched to a gene. The length of the CDR3 is 17 residues.